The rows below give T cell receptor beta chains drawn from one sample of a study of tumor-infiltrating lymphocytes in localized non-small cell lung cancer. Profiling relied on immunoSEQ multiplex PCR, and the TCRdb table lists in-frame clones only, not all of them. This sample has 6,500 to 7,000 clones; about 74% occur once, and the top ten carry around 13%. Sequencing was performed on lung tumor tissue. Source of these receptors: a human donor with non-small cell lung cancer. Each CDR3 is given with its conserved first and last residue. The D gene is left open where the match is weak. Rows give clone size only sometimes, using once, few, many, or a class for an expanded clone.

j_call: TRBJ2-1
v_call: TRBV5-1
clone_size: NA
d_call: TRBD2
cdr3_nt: TGCGCCAGCAGCTTGGAAACGGGAGGCCTCTTAAATGAGCAGTTCTTC
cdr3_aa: CASSLETGGLLNEQFF

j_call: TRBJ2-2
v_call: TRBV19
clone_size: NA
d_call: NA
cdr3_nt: TGTGCCAGTAGGGGGGGGCGAAACACCGGGGAGCTGTTTTTT
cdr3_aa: CASRGGRNTGELFF

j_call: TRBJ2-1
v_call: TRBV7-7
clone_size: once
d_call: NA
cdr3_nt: TGTGCCAGCAGCCAAATCGGGTTAAATGAGCAGTTCTTC
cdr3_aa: CASSQIGLNEQFF

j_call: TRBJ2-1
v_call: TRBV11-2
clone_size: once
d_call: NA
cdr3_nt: TGTGCCAGCAGCTTAGTGGGGGGGCCCAATGAGCAGTTCTTC
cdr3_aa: CASSLVGGPNEQFF

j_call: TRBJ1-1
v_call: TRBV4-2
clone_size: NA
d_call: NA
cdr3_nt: TGTGCCAGCAGCCTTCTTGGGCCGACTGAAGCTTTCTTT
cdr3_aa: CASSLLGPTEAFF

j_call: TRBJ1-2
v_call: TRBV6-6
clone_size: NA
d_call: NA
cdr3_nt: TGTGCCAGCGATTTGGTCGCGAGCAAGCACTATGGCTACACCTTC
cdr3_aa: CASDLVASKHYGYTF

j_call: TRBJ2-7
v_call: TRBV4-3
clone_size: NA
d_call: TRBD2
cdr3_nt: TGCGCCAGCAGCCAAGGTGGGACTAGCGGCCTCTCCTACGAGCAGTACTTC
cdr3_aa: CASSQGGTSGLSYEQYF

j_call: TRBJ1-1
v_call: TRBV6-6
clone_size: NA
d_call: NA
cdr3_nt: TGTGCCAGCAGTTTCGATGGACTGGGTGAAGCTTTCTTT
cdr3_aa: CASSFDGLGEAFF

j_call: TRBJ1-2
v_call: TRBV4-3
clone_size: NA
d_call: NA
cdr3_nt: TGCGCCAGCAGCCAAGATATTGCCAGCGACGGCTACACCTTC
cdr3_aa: CASSQDIASDGYTF

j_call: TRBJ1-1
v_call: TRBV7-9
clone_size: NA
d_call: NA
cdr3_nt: TGTGCCAGCAGCTTAACGATGAACACTGAAGCTTTCTTT
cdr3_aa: CASSLTMNTEAFF

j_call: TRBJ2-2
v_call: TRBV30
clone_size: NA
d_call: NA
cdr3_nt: TGTGCTGGGCAGGGGCGGACCGGGGAGCTGTTTTTT
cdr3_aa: CAGQGRTGELFF

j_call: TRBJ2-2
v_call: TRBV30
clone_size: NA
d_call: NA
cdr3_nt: TGTGCCTGGACCAGGGGTACCCCACTCACCGGGGAGCTGTTTTTT
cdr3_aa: CAWTRGTPLTGELFF

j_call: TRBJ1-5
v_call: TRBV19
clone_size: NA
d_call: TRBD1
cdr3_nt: TGTGCCAGTAGTATACAACAGGGGCGACAGCCCCAGCATTTT
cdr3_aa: CASSIQQGRQPQHF

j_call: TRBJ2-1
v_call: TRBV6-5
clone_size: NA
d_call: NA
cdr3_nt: TGTGCCAGCAGTCGTACAGGGAATACCTACAATGAGCAGTTCTTC
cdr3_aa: CASSRTGNTYNEQFF

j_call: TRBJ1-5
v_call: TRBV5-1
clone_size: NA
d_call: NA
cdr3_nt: TGCGCCAGCAGCTTGAAGCGGGCCAGGGGAAATAGCAATCAGCCCCAGCATTTT
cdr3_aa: CASSLKRARGNSNQPQHF

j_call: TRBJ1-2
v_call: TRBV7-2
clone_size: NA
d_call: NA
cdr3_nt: TGTGCCAGCAGCTGGGGAGATACGATCCACACCTTC
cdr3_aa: CASSWGDTIHTF

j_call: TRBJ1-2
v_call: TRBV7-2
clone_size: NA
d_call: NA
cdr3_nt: TGTGCCAGCAGTCCCCCCGGAGGCTATGGCTACACCTTC
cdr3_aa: CASSPPGGYGYTF

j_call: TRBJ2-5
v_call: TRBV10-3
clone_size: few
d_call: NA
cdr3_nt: TGTGCCATCAGTGAGTTGCGTGCAGCACAAGAGACCCAGTACTTC
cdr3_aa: CAISELRAAQETQYF

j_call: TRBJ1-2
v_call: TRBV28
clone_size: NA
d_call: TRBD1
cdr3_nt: TGTGCCAGCACCTACGACAGGGTACCGTTTTCGCATGGCTACACCTTC
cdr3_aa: CASTYDRVPFSHGYTF

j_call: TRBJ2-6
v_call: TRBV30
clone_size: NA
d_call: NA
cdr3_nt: TGTGCCTGGACCGGAGATTTCTCTGGGGCCAACGTCCTGACTTTC
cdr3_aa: CAWTGDFSGANVLTF

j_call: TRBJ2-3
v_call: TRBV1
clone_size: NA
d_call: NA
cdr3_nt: TGCACCAGCAGCCGCCCCAAACAATTACTAGCGATCGACACAGATACGCAGTATTTT
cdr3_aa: CTSSRPKQLLAIDTDTQYF

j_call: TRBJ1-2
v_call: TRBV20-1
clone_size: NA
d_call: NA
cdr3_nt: TGCAGTGCTAGGGAGTATTATGGCTACACCTTC
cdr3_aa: CSAREYYGYTF

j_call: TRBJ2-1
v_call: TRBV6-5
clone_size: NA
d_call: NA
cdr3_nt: TGTGCCAGCAGTTATAGTTTTTCCTACAATGAGCAGTTCTTC
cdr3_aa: CASSYSFSYNEQFF

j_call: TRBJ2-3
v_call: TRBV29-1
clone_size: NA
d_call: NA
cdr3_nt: TGCAGCGTGAGTGCGGGCGTCCCTAGTACGCAGTATTTT
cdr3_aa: CSVSAGVPSTQYF

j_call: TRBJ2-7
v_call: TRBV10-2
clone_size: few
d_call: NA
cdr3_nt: TGCGCCAGCAGGGGATTGGGCCCGGTGGGCAACGAGCAGTACTTC
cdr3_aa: CASRGLGPVGNEQYF

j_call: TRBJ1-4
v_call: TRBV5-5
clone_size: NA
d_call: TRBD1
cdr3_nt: TGTGCCAGCAGTTTTACAGGGGCGGCTAATGAAAAACTGTTTTTT
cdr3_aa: CASSFTGAANEKLFF

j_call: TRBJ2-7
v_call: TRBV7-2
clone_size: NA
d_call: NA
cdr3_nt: TGTGCCAGCAGTTCCTCGATGGGCTACGAGCAGTACTTC
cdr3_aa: CASSSSMGYEQYF

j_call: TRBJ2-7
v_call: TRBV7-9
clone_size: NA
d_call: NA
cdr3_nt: TGTGCCAGCAGCAAATCGGGGGCCGAGCAGTACTTC
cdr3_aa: CASSKSGAEQYF

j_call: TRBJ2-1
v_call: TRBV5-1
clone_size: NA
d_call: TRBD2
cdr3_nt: TGCGCCAGCAGCTTCCCTCTAGCGGGGGCCTACAATGAGCAGTTCTTC
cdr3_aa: CASSFPLAGAYNEQFF

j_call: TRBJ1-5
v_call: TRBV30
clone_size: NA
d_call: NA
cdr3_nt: TGTGCCTGGAGTGCGGGACACGGCAATCAGCCCCAGCATTTT
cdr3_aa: CAWSAGHGNQPQHF

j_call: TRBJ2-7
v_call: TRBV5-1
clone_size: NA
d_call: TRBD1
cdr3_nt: TGCGCCAGCAGCGTACAGGGGAGCTCCTACGAGCAGTACTTC
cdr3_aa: CASSVQGSSYEQYF

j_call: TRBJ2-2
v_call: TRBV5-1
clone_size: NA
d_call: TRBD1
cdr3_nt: TGCGCCAGCAGCTTGATACCGGGACAGGGTGCTATCGGGGAGCTGTTTTTT
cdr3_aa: CASSLIPGQGAIGELFF

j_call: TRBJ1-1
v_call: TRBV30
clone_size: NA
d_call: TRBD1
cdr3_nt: TGTGCCTGGCAGGGGGGTATCACTGAAGCTTTCTTT
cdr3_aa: CAWQGGITEAFF

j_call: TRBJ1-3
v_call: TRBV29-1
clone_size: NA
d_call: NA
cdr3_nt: TGCAGCGTCTCTACGACAGGTTCGGCTGGAAACACCATATATTTT
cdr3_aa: CSVSTTGSAGNTIYF

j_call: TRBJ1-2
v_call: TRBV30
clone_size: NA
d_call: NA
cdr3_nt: TGTGCCTTCTCTCAGACGGGCCCAAAGGGCTACACCTTC
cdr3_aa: CAFSQTGPKGYTF

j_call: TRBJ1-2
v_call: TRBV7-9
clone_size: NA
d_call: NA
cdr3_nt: TGTGCCAGCAGCCAGTTGGGTATAGCATATGGCTACACCTTC
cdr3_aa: CASSQLGIAYGYTF

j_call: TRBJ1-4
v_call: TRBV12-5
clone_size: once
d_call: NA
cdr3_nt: TGTGCTAGTGGTTTGATGGGGGGAGAAAAACTGTTTTTT
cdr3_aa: CASGLMGGEKLFF

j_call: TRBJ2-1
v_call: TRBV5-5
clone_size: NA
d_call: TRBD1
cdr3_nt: TGTGCCAGCAGAGTTTCAGGGGGTGATGAGCAGTTCTTC
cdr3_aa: CASRVSGGDEQFF

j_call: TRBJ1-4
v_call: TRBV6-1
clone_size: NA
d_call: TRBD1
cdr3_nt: TGTGCCAGCAGGATGGGACAGGGGAGGGAAAAACTGTTTTTT
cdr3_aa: CASRMGQGREKLFF

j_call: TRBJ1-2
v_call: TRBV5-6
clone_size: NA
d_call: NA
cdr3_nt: TGTGCCAGCAGCTTGGTGGGCTATGGCTACACCTTC
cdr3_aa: CASSLVGYGYTF

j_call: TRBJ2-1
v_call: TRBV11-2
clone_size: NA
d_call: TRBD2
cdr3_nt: TGTGCCAGCAGTCCGACTAGCGGGGGCCTCTATGAGCAGTTCTTC
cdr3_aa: CASSPTSGGLYEQFF

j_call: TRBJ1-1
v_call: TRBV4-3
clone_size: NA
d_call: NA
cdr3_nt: TGCGCCAGCAGCCCTGGAGTCAGGGAGAACACTGAAGCTTTCTTT
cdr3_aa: CASSPGVRENTEAFF

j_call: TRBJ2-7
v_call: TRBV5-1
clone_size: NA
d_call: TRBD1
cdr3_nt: TGCGCCAGCAGCTTGGATTTGGGACAGGGAATCGAGCAGTACTTC
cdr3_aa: CASSLDLGQGIEQYF

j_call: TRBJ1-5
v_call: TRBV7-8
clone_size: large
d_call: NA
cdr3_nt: TGTGCCAGCAGCCGAGGGCTCTCGGGCAATCAGCCCCAGCATTTT
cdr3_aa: CASSRGLSGNQPQHF

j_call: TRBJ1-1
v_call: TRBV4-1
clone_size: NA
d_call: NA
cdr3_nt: TGCGCCAGCAGCCCGAACCCTGGGACCGTGGTTGAAGCTTTCTTT
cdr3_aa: CASSPNPGTVVEAFF

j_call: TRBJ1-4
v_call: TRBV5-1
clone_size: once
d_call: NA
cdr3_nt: TGCGCCAGCAGCTTGCTAGGGATCGCTAATGAAAAACTGTTTTTT
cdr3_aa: CASSLLGIANEKLFF

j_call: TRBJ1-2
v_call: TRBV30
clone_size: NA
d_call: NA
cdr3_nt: TGTGCCTGGAGGGTTCTCCCAGGGTATGGCTACACCTTC
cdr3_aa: CAWRVLPGYGYTF